This T cell receptor (beta chain) is drawn from a study of CD4 T cells in relation to SARS-CoV-2 and coronaviruses (dated by TCRdb to about 2021). In terms of the full investigation: In the ViraFEST assay, PBMCs were cultured with antigen for nine to ten days, after which TCR beta CDR3s were sequenced to identify clonal expansions specific to the antigen. A median age of about 36 years, with a range of about 21 to 75 years, was recorded for the full convalescent cohort of 12 patients. The roughly twelve convalescent patients included 8 males and 4 females; two subjects were Hispanic. Using patient-derived lymphoblastoid cell lines, the shared crossreactive spike epitopes were mapped to their HLA restriction. Memory CD4+ T cell crossreactivity between SARS-CoV-2 and common cold coronavirus spike proteins was assessed at the TCR clonotype level in the study. The Adaptive Biotechnologies TCR-sequencing kit was used to sequence samples from three pre-COVID donors and the naive versus memory experiments, whereas other data were Illumina-based. A different TCR-beta assay, based on Illumina, was used to sequence expansion assays from other donors in the study.

Here is what the overall study found, with its caveats: No donor contributed both pre-pandemic and post-infection samples, which limited tracing the source of pre-existing responses. Small numbers of patients and of tested TCRs were a limitation of the study. Naive versus memory sequencing indicated the assay detects memory recall responses rather than primary responses primed during culture. Crossreactivity analysis was centred on spike protein, so crossreactivity against other viral proteins was not assessed. Memory CD4+ clonotypes crossrecognizing SARS-CoV-2 and at least one common cold coronavirus spike were found in approximately 60% of donors. Compared with monoreactive clones, crossreactive clones had significantly weaker SARS-CoV-2-driven expansion, a result consistent with antigenic imprinting.

DNA from CEF-cultured naive and memory CD4+ T cells underwent immunoSEQ TCR-beta sequencing at survey level. As for the original processing: Preprocessing removed nonproductive sequences and CDR3s not starting with C, not ending with F or W, or shorter than 7 amino acids. The MANAFEST web app was used to call antigen-specific clonotypes on the basis of expansion compared with the reference and with other culture wells. To be counted as positive, a clone had to show significant expansion compared with the reference culture, at an FDR below 0.05, in 2 of 3 replicate wells. A further requirement for positive clones was significant expansion compared with all other tandem wells, along with an odds ratio above 5. Cultured and uncultured naive and memory CD4+ repertoires were searched for previously identified spike- and CEF-reactive CDR3s. CDR3 homology was measured as pairwise Levenshtein distance, computed with the stringdist R package after trimming three terminal residues from each end. In its TCRdb copy, this immuneACCESS table keeps in-frame sequences only and misses some clones. Where compared with another copy, unresolved V genes explain less than half of these, and the others have no known cause. D and trimming come from the DNA, and the V and J calls and clone size come from that table. This sample comprises some 43,000 clones, roughly 82% of them detected only once. The ten largest account for 1.4% of the sample.

Naive and memory CD4+ T cells were separated from cryopreserved PBMCs through CD4 enrichment, which was followed by EasySep naive CD4+ T cell enrichment. For 9 to 10 days, about 9.8 x 10^4 sorted naive or memory CD4+ T cells were cultured together with CEF peptides and T cell-depleted PBMCs at a 1:1 ratio. In general, every peptide culture condition was set up in three replicate wells. Ficoll-Paque PLUS gradient centrifugation was used to isolate PBMCs from either whole blood or leukapheresis product. PBMCs were either cryopreserved at -140 degrees C or used fresh in the expansion assay. The QIAamp Micro DNA Kit was used to extract genomic DNA from the CD4+ T cells. This clone was picked up a small number of times. Its antigen target is currently unknown. No much larger clone exists at a distance of one base, and base qualities are not known. V is cut by 3 bases and J by 6 bases, and the space between the germline ends is 20 bases. The CDR3, from cysteine to phenylalanine, totals 16 residues. Just CDR3 DNA is preserved here, 48 bases in frame from base 1. CDR1 and CDR2 were assigned from the germline V gene as MGHDK and SYGVNS.

Rearrangement joined TRBV25-1 to TRBJ1-2; the D gene lacks a confident call. This TCR derives from an adult with COVID-19. Material for sequencing was naive CD4+ T cells from PBMCs, cultured in vitro. The cell subset or site label, read with the paper, signifies: naive CD4+ T cells isolated by negative enrichment. In nucleotide form, the sequence is TGTGCCAGCAGTGATCATTGGGGAGCACGGAGGGATGGCTACACCTTC. This sequence encodes CASSDHWGARRDGYTF.